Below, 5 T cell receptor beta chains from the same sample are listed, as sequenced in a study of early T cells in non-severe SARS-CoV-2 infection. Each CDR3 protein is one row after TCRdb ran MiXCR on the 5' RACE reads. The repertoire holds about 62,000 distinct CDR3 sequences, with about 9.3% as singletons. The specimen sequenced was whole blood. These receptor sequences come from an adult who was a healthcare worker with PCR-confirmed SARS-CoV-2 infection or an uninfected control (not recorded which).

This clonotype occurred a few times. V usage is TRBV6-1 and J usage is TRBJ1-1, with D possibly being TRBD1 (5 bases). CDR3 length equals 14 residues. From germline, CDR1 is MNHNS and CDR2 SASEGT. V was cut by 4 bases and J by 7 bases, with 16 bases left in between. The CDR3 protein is CASSGYAGGIEAFF. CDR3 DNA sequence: TGTGCCAGCAGTGGTTACGCCGGGGGAATTGAAGCTTTCTTT.

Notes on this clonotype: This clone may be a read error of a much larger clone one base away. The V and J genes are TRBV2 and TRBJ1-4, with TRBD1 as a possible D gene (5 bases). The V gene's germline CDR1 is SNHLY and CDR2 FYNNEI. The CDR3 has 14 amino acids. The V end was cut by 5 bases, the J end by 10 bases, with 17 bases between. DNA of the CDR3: TGTGCCAGCAGTCGGGAGCGGGGAGGGGTAAAACTGTTTTTT. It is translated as CASSRERGGVKLFF.

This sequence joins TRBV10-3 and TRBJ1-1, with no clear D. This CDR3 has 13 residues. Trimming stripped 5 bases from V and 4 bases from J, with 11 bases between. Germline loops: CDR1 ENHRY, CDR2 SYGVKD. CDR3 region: CAISKGGITEAFF. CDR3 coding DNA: TGTGCCATCAGTAAAGGAGGAATCACTGAAGCTTTCTTT.

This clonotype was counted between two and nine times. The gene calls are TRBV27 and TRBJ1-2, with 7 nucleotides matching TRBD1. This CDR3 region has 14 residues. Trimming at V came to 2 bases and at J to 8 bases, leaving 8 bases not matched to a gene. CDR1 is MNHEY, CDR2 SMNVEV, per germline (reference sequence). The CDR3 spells CASSLRRQGGGYTF. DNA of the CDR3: TGTGCCAGCAGTTTAAGGAGACAGGGAGGCGGCTACACCTTC.

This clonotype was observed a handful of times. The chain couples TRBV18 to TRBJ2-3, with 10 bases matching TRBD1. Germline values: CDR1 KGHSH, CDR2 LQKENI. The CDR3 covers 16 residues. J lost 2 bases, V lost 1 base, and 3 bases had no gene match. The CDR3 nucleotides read TGTGCCAGCTCACCACAAGGGACAGGGGCCACAGATACGCAGTATTTT. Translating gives CASSPQGTGATDTQYF.